The clone carrying this TCR beta chain was counted only a few times. The repertoire was sequenced with immunoSEQ multiplex PCR; TCRdb's copy has only in-frame clones and lacks some. The repertoire holds roughly 32,000 clones, roughly 70% seen once, with under 4.5% in the top ten. Trimming stripped 1 base from V and 3 bases from J, with 6 bases between. Germline values: CDR1 SQVTM, CDR2 ANQGSEA. The CDR3 is made up of 12 amino acids. This entry belongs to a study of radiotherapy plus CTLA-4 blockade in lung cancer. Across the study: Objective responses were observed in around 17% of patients, and disease control was achieved by 31%.

Material: peripheral blood, obtained from a patient treated with radiotherapy plus ipilimumab. This TCR was recovered from a human donor with non-small cell lung cancer who had stable disease on radiotherapy plus ipilimumab. The chain couples TRBV29-1 to TRBJ1-1, with D unresolved. Here the CDR3 reads CSVEAGYTEAFF. The CDR3 DNA follows: TGCAGCGTTGAAGCGGGGTACACTGAAGCTTTCTTT.